This TCR beta chain was retrieved from a study of OX40 agonist ivuxolimab in advanced cancers. Study summary: The dose of intravenous ivuxolimab that patients received every 2 weeks ranged from 0.01 to 10 mg/kg. Age averaged around 54 years (range about 23 to 80), and 82.7% were male.

Study-wide findings and caveats: Not determined was the antigen specificity of the expanded peripheral T cells.

The germline gives CDR1 MNHEY, CDR2 SMNVEV (reference sequence). There are 14 residues in the CDR3. V lost 5 bases, J lost 1 base, and 11 bases lay in between. Sequencing used immunoSEQ multiplex PCR; TCRdb keeps in-frame clones, though not all of them. The data contain roughly 48,000 clones, about 85% of them singletons. Comments on this clone: What it recognizes is unknown.

The receptor comes from an adult with an advanced solid tumor such as melanoma, head and neck, liver or kidney cancer. This rearrangement joins TRBV27 to TRBJ1-1; D unclear. The sample consisted of CD4+ or CD8+ T cells sorted from blood, taken in a trial of the OX40 agonist ivuxolimab. The CDR3 nucleotides read TGTGCCAGCAGTACGAACTCCAGGAACACTGAAGCTTTCTTT. It translates to CASSTNSRNTEAFF.